Shown below are 7 T cell receptor beta chains from a single sample sequenced in a study of blood T cells in healthy people across ages. The second PCR ran 7 to 11 cycles with a sample-barcoded 5' primer and J-beta primers. One entry per CDR3 protein, called by TCRdb with MiXCR from the 5' RACE reads. Among 1.8 million or so distinct CDR3 sequences listed, around 42% were seen once. Specimen: blood. The origin of the receptors is a human donor in good health.

The V and J genes are TRBV20-1 and TRBJ1-2; 8 nucleotides agree with TRBD1. The CDR3 loop spans 12 amino acids. CDR1 DFQATT and CDR2 SNEGSKA come from the germline V gene (reference sequence). In DNA, the CDR3 is TGCAGGGCCATCGAACAGGGGGAGGGCTACACCTTC. Its translation: CRAIEQGEGYTF.

In regard to this clonotype: A read error may account for a junction end that differs from germline. The chain carries TRBV6-6 and TRBJ1-1; TRBD1 is a possible D gene (5 bases). Germline V CDR1 and CDR2: MNHNY, SVGAGI (reference sequence). The CDR3 totals 13 residues. The CDR3 region has the DNA TGTGCCAGCAGTTACTGGTTGGACACCGAAGCTTTCTTT. Translation gives CASSYWLDTEAFF.

This clonotype showed up just a few times. The rearrangement uses TRBV7-9 and TRBJ2-1; 7 nucleotides match TRBD1. This CDR3 has 13 residues. Germline V CDR1 and CDR2: SEHNR, FQNEAQ (reference sequence). V lost 7 bases to trimming and J lost 7 bases; unmatched junction nucleotides: 7. The CDR3 DNA follows: TGTGCCAGCATCCATGTACAGGGGAATGAGCAGTTCTTC. It yields the protein CASIHVQGNEQFF.

This clonotype was seen more than once but under ten times. This rearrangement joins TRBV7-3 to TRBJ2-3; D not certain. Germline V gene lookup returns CDR1 SGHTA and CDR2 FQGTGA. The CDR3 has 13 amino acids. V was cut by 3 bases and J by 2 bases, with 6 bases left in between. This CDR3 is CASSFFPTDTQYF. The CDR3, as DNA: TGTGCCAGCAGCTTTTTTCCCACAGATACGCAGTATTTT.

The V and J genes are TRBV12-3 or TRBV12-4 and TRBJ1-2; D ambiguous. Trimming removed 6 bases from V and 7 bases from J, with 15 bases in between. The CDR3 has 13 amino acids. The CDR3 loop is CASRNIGEGGYTF. CDR3 DNA sequence: TGTGCCAGCAGAAATATTGGTGAGGGTGGCTACACCTTC.

V usage is TRBV19 and J usage is TRBJ2-1; TRBD1 aligns across 10 bases. Germline CDR1 LNHDA, CDR2 SQIVND (reference sequence). This CDR3 is built from 16 residues. Trimming took 4 bases from V and 10 from J; bases not matched to a gene: 13. The CDR3 region has the DNA TGTGCCAGTAGTAAGGAGGCCGGGACAGGGGTTTACGAGCAGTTCTTC. Its translation is CASSKEAGTGVYEQFF.

This clonotype was counted ten times or more. The chain uses TRBV29-1 and TRBJ2-6, with TRBD2 as a possible D gene (6 bases). Trimming stripped 5 bases from V and 2 bases from J, with 7 bases between. This CDR3 contains 13 residues. CDR1 is SQVTM and CDR2 is ANQGSEA in the germline V gene. The CDR3 DNA is TGCAGCGTTACGGGAGCTGGGGCCAACGTCCTGACTTTC. Protein product: CSVTGAGANVLTF.